The 30 T cell receptor beta chains given below trace back to one sample, sequenced in a study of CD8+ T cells in alopecia areata (dated by TCRdb to about 2018). The library came from the immunoSEQ multiplex PCR assay. For TCR sequencing, RNA was extracted from every sample and reverse transcribed into cDNA to serve as template. Entries here come from immuneACCESS through TCRdb and include only in-frame sequences with V and J called. Some clones fail to appear in such tables; in the studies checked, an unresolved V gene covers under half of the shortfall, and the cause of the remainder is unknown. In all, the sample holds more than 95,000 clones, and over 55% of those were seen once. The top ten hold 5.7% of the sample. Interpreted using the paper, the time point label stands for: less than five weeks on oral tofacitinib. Interpreted using the paper, the treatment or condition label stands for: oral pan-JAK inhibitor, 5-10 mg twice daily.

Sequenced material: CD4+ T cells sorted from blood, taken at week 4, from a patient treated with tofacitinib. Receptor source: a human donor with alopecia areata.

This chain joins TRBV7-9 and TRBJ2-3; tentative D call: TRBD2 (6 bases). Germline CDR1 and CDR2: SEHNR and FQNEAQ (reference sequence). This CDR3 has 15 amino acids. V lost 5 bases, J lost 4 bases, and 16 bases lay in between. In nucleotides, the CDR3 is TGTGCCAGCAGCGCCCGCGGGGATTGGTCAGATACGCAGTATTTT. Amino acids: CASSARGDWSDTQYF. The whole variable domain, remainder taken from reference TRBV7-9 and TRBJ2-3, is DTGVSQNPRHKITKRGQNVTFRCDPISEHNRLYWYRQTLGQGPEFLTYFQNEAQLEKSRLLSDRFSAERPKGSFSTLEIQRTEQGDSAMYLCASSARGDWSDTQYFGPGTRLTVL.

V and J are TRBV6-1 and TRBJ2-5; 8 nucleotides align to TRBD2. The germline CDR1 and CDR2 sequences are MNHNS and SASEGT. This CDR3 has 15 residues. V trimming: 6 bases; J trimming: 5 bases; junction bases outside the gene matches: 11. CDR3 nucleotide sequence: TGTGCCAGCAGCCCCGCCGGGACTAGGCGTGAGACCCAGTACTTC. Amino acids: CASSPAGTRRETQYF.

The chain links TRBV10-3 to TRBJ2-7; D tentatively reads TRBD1 or TRBD2 (6 bases each). The CDR3 length is 12 residues. V lost 10 bases to trimming and J lost 3 bases, with 13 bases between them. The germline CDR1 and CDR2 sequences are ENHRY and SYGVKD. The CDR3 region is CATRGGGYEQYF. CDR3 DNA sequence: TGTGCCACGAGAGGGGGAGGCTACGAGCAGTACTTC.

The chain carries TRBV19 and TRBJ2-1, with 10 bases lining up with TRBD1. Trimming cost V 9 bases and J 7 bases; bases outside gene matches: 12. CDR1 is LNHDA and CDR2 is SQIVND in the germline V gene (reference sequence). This CDR3 comprises 15 residues. CDR3 in amino acids: CASSQPGQGKNEQFF. The CDR3 DNA reads as TGTGCCAGCAGCCAACCGGGACAGGGGAAAAATGAGCAGTTCTTC.

A few counts support this clone. This chain connects TRBV10-3 to TRBJ2-7; maybe TRBD2 (6 bases). Germline V gene data show CDR1 as ENHRY and CDR2 as SYGVKD. Trimming took 5 bases from V and 3 from J, leaving 17 bases between them. The CDR3 runs to 15 residues. CDR3 sequence (DNA): TGTGCCATCAGTACTAGCCGGGACCGAGACTACGAGCAGTACTTC. Protein sequence: CAISTSRDRDYEQYF.

The chain joins TRBV7-9 to TRBJ1-2; the match to TRBD1 covers 7 bases. Germline V gene data show CDR1 as SEHNR and CDR2 as FQNEAQ (reference sequence). V shed 7 bases and J 4 bases; nucleotides not matched to a gene: 9. There are 14 residues in the CDR3. The CDR3 loop is CASTKGAGPYGYTF. In DNA form, the CDR3 reads TGTGCCAGCACCAAGGGGGCAGGGCCCTATGGCTACACCTTC.

V and J are TRBV30 and TRBJ2-5; D unresolved. Between the trimmed V and J ends, which lost 4 bases and 5 bases, there was a span of 11 bases. The germline V gene has CDR1 GTSNPN and CDR2 SVGIG (reference sequence). This CDR3 spans 12 amino acids. This CDR3 is CAWTTLRETQYF. CDR3 in DNA: TGTGCCTGGACGACCTTAAGGGAGACCCAGTACTTC.

The V call is TRBV18, the J call TRBJ1-4; D uncertain. Germline-derived CDR1 and CDR2 are KGHSH and LQKENI. The V and J ends lost 0 bases and 8 bases respectively, with 16 bases between them. There are 16 residues in the CDR3. CDR3 protein: CASSPPVVAGGEKLFF. CDR3 in DNA: TGTGCCAGCTCACCACCGGTGGTAGCAGGAGGAGAAAAACTGTTTTTT.

The rearrangement links TRBV5-6 to TRBJ2-1; tentative D call: TRBD2 (5 bases). CDR1 is SGHDT and CDR2 is YYEEEE in the germline V gene. This CDR3 has 18 residues. V was pared by 2 bases and J by 4 bases, with 22 bases between. CDR3: CASSFLFTGIANYNEQFF. CDR3 DNA: TGTGCCAGCAGCTTTCTTTTTACGGGGATAGCCAATTACAATGAGCAGTTCTTC.

The chain carries TRBV30 and TRBJ1-4, with D unresolved. The CDR3 sequence is 15 residues long. The V end lost 2 bases, the J end lost 0 bases, and 10 bases lay between the germline ends. Germline V gene data show CDR1 as GTSNPN and CDR2 as SVGIG (reference sequence). The CDR3 loop is CAWSWSGTTNEKLFF. In DNA form, the CDR3 reads TGTGCCTGGAGTTGGTCGGGAACAACTAATGAAAAACTGTTTTTT. Based on the CDR3 plus reference TRBV30 and TRBJ1-4, the full variable domain is SQTIHQWPATLVQPVGSPLSLECTVEGTSNPNLYWYRQAAGRGLQLLFYSVGIGQISSEVPQNLSASRPQDRQFILSSKKLLLSDSGFYLCAWSWSGTTNEKLFFGSGTQLSVL.

Only a few counts were recorded for this clone. The gene calls are TRBV5-4 and TRBJ1-4, with no clear D. Looked up from germline, CDR1 is SGHNT and CDR2 is YYREEE (reference sequence). The CDR3 is made up of 13 amino acids. Between the trimmed V and J ends, which lost 1 base and 8 bases, there was a span of 9 bases. As DNA, the CDR3 is TGTGCCAGCAGCTTGCAAGGGAACGAAAAACTGTTTTTT. Protein sequence: CASSLQGNEKLFF.

V usage is TRBV2 and J usage is TRBJ2-7; 9 nucleotides align to TRBD1. V trimming: 1 base; J trimming: 9 bases; junction bases outside the gene matches: 4. Germline CDR1 SNHLY, CDR2 FYNNEI. CDR3 length: 13 residues. CDR3 sequence: CASSEGGTGRQYF. The CDR3 nucleotides read TGTGCCAGCAGTGAAGGGGGGACAGGGAGGCAGTACTTC.

The chain recombines TRBV4-2 with TRBJ1-5; D ambiguous. The ends were cut back, 2 bases at V and 7 bases at J, with 12 bases in the middle. The CDR3 is 14 residues long. CDR1 and CDR2 from the germline V gene are LGHNA and YNFKEQ. The DNA for the CDR3 is TGTGCCAGCAGCCAAAATTTGGGAGAACAGCCCCAGCATTTT. It translates to CASSQNLGEQPQHF.

This clone was seen more than once but under ten times. The chain couples TRBV29-1 to TRBJ2-7; 13 nucleotides align to TRBD2. The germline V gene has CDR1 SQVTM and CDR2 ANQGSEA. The CDR3 contains 12 residues. The ends lost 7 bases at V and 6 bases at J; junction bases unmatched: 3. As DNA, the CDR3 is TGCAGCGCGGGACTAGCGGGGCTCGAGCAGTACTTC. This translates into CSAGLAGLEQYF.

The count of this clone is one. The rearrangement joins TRBV30 to TRBJ1-4; TRBD1 matches at 7 bases. The CDR3 length is 16 residues. Germline trimming cut 0 bases from V and 0 bases from J; bases unmatched to any gene: 4. Germline lookup yields CDR1 GTSNPN and CDR2 SVGIG (reference sequence). The CDR3 nucleotides are TGTGCCTGGAGTGTAGGGGGGACAGCAACTAATGAAAAACTGTTTTTT. It specifies CAWSVGGTATNEKLFF.

This clone was detected a few times. The chain carries TRBV11-2 and TRBJ2-5; no clear D gene. V was clipped by 0 bases and J by 7 bases, with 12 bases between them. Germline CDR1 SGHAT, CDR2 FQNNGV. The CDR3 length is 14 residues. The CDR3 is CASSLEPGMGTQYF. The CDR3 region has the DNA TGTGCCAGCAGCTTAGAGCCGGGCATGGGGACCCAGTACTTC.

This clone was picked up a small number of times. The rearrangement links TRBV2 to TRBJ1-2; D not certain. The CDR3 contains 13 residues. The germline gives CDR1 SNHLY, CDR2 FYNNEI. The V end was cut by 5 bases, the J end by 4 bases, with 11 bases between. The CDR3 region has the DNA TGTGCCAGCAGTACCAGCCCACCCTATGGCTACACCTTC. Amino acid sequence: CASSTSPPYGYTF.

This rearrangement joins TRBV6-5 to TRBJ1-1; TRBD1 is a possible D gene (5 bases). The CDR3 is 11 residues long. V was cut by 6 bases and J by 10 bases, with 12 bases left in between. CDR1 is MNHEY and CDR2 is SVGAGI in the germline V gene. CDR3 in amino acids: CASRQGGRAFF. The CDR3 nucleotides read TGTGCCAGCAGGCAGGGAGGTAGAGCTTTCTTT.

This clone is a singleton in its sample. The V call is TRBV5-1, the J call TRBJ2-3; D is uncertain. The CDR3 spans 15 residues. Germline V gene lookup returns CDR1 SGHRS and CDR2 YFSETQ. The V end was cut by 0 bases, the J end by 2 bases, with 10 bases between. The CDR3 DNA sequence: TGCGCCAGCAGCTTGGGCCAGAACCCCACAGATACGCAGTATTTT. As protein: CASSLGQNPTDTQYF.

The chain links TRBV7-2 to TRBJ1-1; a possible D gene is TRBD1 (6 bases). CDR1 SGHTA and CDR2 FQGNSA come from the germline V gene. The length of the CDR3 is 15 residues. The germline V and J ends were trimmed by 1 base and 4 bases, with 13 bases remaining between them. The CDR3 sequence: CASSLGPGASTEAFF. CDR3 DNA: TGTGCCAGCAGCTTAGGGCCGGGGGCGAGCACTGAAGCTTTCTTT.

CDR3 bases: TGCGCCAGCAGCTTGTCGACAGGGCACGAGCAGTACTTC. Its translation is CASSLSTGHEQYF. The chain links TRBV5-1 to TRBJ2-7; 7 positions match TRBD1. J lost 5 bases, V lost 1 base, and 3 bases had no gene match. Germline V gene lookup returns CDR1 SGHRS and CDR2 YFSETQ. This CDR3 has 13 residues.

This clone appeared once. The chain recombines TRBV5-1 with TRBJ1-2; possible D gene TRBD1, 5 bases. V lost 1 base to trimming and J lost 4 bases, with 11 bases between them. Germline V gene lookup returns CDR1 SGHRS and CDR2 YFSETQ. The CDR3 covers 14 residues. The CDR3 sequence: CASSLPGSGYGYTF. Here the CDR3 DNA reads TGCGCCAGCAGCTTGCCAGGGAGTGGCTATGGCTACACCTTC.

This chain joins TRBV5-4 and TRBJ2-2; 12 positions agree with TRBD1. The CDR3 extends over 16 amino acids. Unmatched junction bases numbered 6, after V lost 4 bases and J lost 5 bases. Per the germline V gene, CDR1 is SGHNT and CDR2 is YYREEE (reference sequence). As DNA, the CDR3 is TGTGCCAGCAGCAGGGACAGGGGGCTGAAAACCGGGGAGCTGTTTTTT. Residues: CASSRDRGLKTGELFF.

The CDR3 nucleotides are TGTGCCTGGAGACTCCACTCTGGAAACACCATATATTTT. Translated, it gives CAWRLHSGNTIYF. The gene calls are TRBV30 and TRBJ1-3; D remains ambiguous. CDR1 GTSNPN and CDR2 SVGIG come from the germline V gene (reference sequence). Deletions cut 3 bases from V and 0 bases from J, with 6 bases between. CDR3 length: 13 amino acids.

This chain joins TRBV27 and TRBJ1-4; D remains unclear. The V and J ends lost 6 bases and 2 bases respectively, with 4 bases between them. Germline CDR1 and CDR2: MNHEY and SMNVEV (reference sequence). CDR3 length: 12 amino acids. CDR3 coding DNA: TGTGCCAGCAGACAGACTAATGAAAAACTGTTTTTT. Its translation is CASRQTNEKLFF.

The chain links TRBV9 to TRBJ2-3; D not certain. The length of the CDR3 is 16 residues. Germline CDR1 SGDLS, CDR2 YYNGEE. Trimming took 0 bases from V and 2 from J, leaving 13 bases between them. The CDR3 here is CASSVDRRSYTDTQYF. The DNA of the CDR3 is TGTGCCAGCAGCGTAGATCGCAGATCCTACACAGATACGCAGTATTTT.

The J gene is TRBJ2-5, the V gene TRBV27, with TRBD1 matching 8 bases. V lost 8 bases, J lost 5 bases, and 7 bases stayed unmatched. Germline values: CDR1 MNHEY, CDR2 SMNVEV (reference sequence). The CDR3 is 13 residues long. The CDR3 DNA follows: TGTGCCAGCTCGCAGGGGGCGTCCGAGACCCAGTACTTC. Amino acid sequence: CASSQGASETQYF.

The chain joins TRBV30 to TRBJ2-3; D is possibly TRBD2 (5 bases). V dropped 0 bases and J dropped 6 bases, with 13 bases sitting between them. The CDR3 totals 14 residues. Germline CDR1 is GTSNPN and CDR2 is SVGIG (reference sequence). The CDR3, as DNA: TGTGCCTGGAGTGTACGTGGGAGTAGTGATACGCAGTATTTT. Encoded protein: CAWSVRGSSDTQYF.

This clone appeared a single time. V and J are TRBV29-1 and TRBJ1-5; D gene uncertain. This CDR3 comprises 12 residues. Germline-derived CDR1 and CDR2 are SQVTM and ANQGSEA. V lost 4 bases and J lost 2, with 6 bases in between. The CDR3 nucleotides read TGCAGCGTTGGTTTCCGCAATCAGCCCCAGCATTTT. This translates into CSVGFRNQPQHF.

The table lists this clone with a count of one. The chain joins TRBV20-1 to TRBJ2-3, with D hard to call. The germline V gene encodes CDR1 DFQATT and CDR2 SNEGSKA (reference sequence). Between the trimmed V and J ends, which lost 6 bases and 6 bases, there was a span of 7 bases. The CDR3 is made up of 10 amino acids. CDR3 bases: TGCAGTGCCAAGTCCGATACGCAGTATTTT. Translated, it gives CSAKSDTQYF.